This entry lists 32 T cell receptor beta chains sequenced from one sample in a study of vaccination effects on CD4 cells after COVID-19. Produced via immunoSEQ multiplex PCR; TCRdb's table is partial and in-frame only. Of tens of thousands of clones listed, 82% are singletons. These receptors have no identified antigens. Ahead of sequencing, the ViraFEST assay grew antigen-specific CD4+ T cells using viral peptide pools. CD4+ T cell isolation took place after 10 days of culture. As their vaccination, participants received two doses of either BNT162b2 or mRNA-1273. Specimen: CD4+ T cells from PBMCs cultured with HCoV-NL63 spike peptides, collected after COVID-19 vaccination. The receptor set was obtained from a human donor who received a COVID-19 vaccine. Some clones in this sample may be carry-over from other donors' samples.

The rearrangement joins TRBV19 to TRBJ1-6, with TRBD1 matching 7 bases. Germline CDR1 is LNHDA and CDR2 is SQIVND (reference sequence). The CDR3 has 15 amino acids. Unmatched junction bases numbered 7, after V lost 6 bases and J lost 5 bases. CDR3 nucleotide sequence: TGTGCCAGTAGCAGACAGGGTTCGAATAATTCACCCCTCCACTTT. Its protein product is CASSRQGSNNSPLHF.

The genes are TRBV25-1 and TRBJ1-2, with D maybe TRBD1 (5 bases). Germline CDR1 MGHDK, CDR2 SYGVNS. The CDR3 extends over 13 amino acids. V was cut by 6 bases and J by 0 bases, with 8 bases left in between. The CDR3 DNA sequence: TGTGCCAGCAGGGGGGGAGCTAACTATGGCTACACCTTC. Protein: CASRGGANYGYTF.

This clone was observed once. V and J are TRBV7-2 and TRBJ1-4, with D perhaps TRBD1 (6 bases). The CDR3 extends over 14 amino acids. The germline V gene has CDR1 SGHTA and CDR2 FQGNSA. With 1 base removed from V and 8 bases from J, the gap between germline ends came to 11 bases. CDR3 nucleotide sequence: TGTGCCAGCAGCTTAGGGGGGGCGCTGGAAAAACTGTTTTTT. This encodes CASSLGGALEKLFF. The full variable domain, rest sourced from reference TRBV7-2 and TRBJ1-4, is GAGVSQSPSNKVTEKGKDVELRCDPISGHTALYWYRQSLGQGLEFLIYFQGNSAPDKSGLPSDRFSAERTGGSVSTLTIQRTQQEDSAVYLCASSLGGALEKLFFGSGTQLSVL.

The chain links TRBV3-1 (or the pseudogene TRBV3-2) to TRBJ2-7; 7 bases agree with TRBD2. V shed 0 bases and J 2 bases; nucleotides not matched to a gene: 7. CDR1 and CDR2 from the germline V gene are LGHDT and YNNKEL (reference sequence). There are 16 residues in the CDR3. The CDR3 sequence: CASSQDSPGLPYEQYV. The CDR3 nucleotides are TGTGCCAGCAGCCAAGACTCCCCGGGACTACCCTACGAGCAGTACGTC.

CDR3 residues: CASSSRRFYEQYV. CDR3 nucleotides: TGTGCCAGCAGTTCACGGAGGTTCTACGAGCAGTACGTC. The chain is built from TRBV6-5 and TRBJ2-7, with D tentatively TRBD2 (5 bases). The CDR3 loop spans 13 amino acids. The germline V and J ends were trimmed by 4 bases and 3 bases, with 10 bases remaining between them. In germline, CDR1 is MNHEY, CDR2 SVGAGI.

The CDR3 nucleotides read TGCAGTGGAACGGGGGCGGGAGGCTACACCTTC. Amino acid sequence: CSGTGAGGYTF. The genes are TRBV20-1 and TRBJ1-2; tentatively, D is TRBD1 (6 bases). The CDR3 extends over 11 amino acids. Trimming cost V 7 bases and J 8 bases, with 14 bases left between them. From germline, CDR1 is DFQATT and CDR2 SNEGSKA (reference sequence).

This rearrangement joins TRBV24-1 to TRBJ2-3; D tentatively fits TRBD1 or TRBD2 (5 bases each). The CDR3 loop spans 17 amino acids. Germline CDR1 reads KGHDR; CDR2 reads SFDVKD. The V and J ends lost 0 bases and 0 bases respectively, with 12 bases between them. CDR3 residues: CATSDLAGDASTDTQYF. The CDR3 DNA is TGTGCCACCAGTGATTTGGCCGGGGACGCTAGCACAGATACGCAGTATTTT.

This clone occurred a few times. This CDR3 reads CASSTRQGYEQYV. CDR3 sequence (DNA): TGTGCCAGCAGTACCCGACAGGGTTACGAGCAGTACGTC. V gene TRBV28 combines with J gene TRBJ2-7; the match to TRBD1 covers 7 bases. CDR3 length: 13 amino acids. Germline lookup yields CDR1 MDHEN and CDR2 SYDVKM. Germline trimming cut 5 bases from V and 4 bases from J; bases unmatched to any gene: 5.

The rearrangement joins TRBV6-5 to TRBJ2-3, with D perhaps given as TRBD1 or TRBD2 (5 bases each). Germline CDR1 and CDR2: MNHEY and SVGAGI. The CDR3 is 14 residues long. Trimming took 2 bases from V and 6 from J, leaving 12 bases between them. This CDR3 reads CASSYPGQKDTQYF. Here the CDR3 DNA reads TGTGCCAGCAGTTACCCGGGGCAGAAGGATACGCAGTATTTT.

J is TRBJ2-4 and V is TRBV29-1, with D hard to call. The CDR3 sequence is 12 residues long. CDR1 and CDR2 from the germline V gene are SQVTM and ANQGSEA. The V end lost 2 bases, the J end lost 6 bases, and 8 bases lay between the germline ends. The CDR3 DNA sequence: TGCAGCGTTGAATATTCTGCAAACATTCAGTACTTC. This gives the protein CSVEYSANIQYF.

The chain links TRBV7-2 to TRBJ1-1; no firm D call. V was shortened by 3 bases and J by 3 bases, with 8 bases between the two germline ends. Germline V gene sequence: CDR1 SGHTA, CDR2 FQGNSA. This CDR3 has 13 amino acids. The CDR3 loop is CASSLNGHTEAFF. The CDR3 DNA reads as TGTGCCAGCAGCTTGAACGGGCACACTGAAGCTTTCTTT.

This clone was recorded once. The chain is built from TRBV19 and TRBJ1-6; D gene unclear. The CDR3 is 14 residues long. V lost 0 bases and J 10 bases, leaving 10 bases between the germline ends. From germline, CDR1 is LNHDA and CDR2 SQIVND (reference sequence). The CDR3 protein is CASSIEGQRSPLHF. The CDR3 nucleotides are TGTGCCAGTAGTATAGAAGGCCAGAGGTCACCCCTCCACTTT.

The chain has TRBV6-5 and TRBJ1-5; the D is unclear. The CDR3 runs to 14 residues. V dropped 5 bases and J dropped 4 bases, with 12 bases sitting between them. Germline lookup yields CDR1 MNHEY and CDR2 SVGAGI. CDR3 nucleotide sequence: TGTGCCAGCAGTACCCGGACCGGGAATCAGCCCCAGCATTTT. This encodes CASSTRTGNQPQHF.

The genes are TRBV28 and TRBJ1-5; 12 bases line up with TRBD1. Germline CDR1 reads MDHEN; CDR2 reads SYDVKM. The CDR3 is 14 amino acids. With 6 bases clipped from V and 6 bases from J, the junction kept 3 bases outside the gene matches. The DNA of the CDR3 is TGTGCCAGCAGGGCGGGACAGGGGGCTCAGCCCCAGCATTTT. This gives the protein CASRAGQGAQPQHF.

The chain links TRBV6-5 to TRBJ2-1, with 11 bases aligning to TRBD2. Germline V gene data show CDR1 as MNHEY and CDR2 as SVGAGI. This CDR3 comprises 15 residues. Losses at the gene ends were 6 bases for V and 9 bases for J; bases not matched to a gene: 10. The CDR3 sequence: CASSLILAGGSEQFF. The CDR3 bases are TGTGCCAGCAGCCTGATATTAGCGGGGGGGAGTGAGCAGTTCTTC.

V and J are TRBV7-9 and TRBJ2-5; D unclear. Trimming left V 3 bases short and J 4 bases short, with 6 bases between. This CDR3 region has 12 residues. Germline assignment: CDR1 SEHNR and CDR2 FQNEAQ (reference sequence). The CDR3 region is CASSFEVETQYF. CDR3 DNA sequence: TGTGCCAGCAGCTTCGAGGTAGAGACCCAGTACTTC.

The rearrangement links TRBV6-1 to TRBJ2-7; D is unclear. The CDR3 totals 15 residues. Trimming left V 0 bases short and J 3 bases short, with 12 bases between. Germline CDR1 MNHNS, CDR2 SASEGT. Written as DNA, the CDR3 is TGTGCCAGCAGTGAAGCATATATGGGTCTCTACGAGCAGTACGTC. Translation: CASSEAYMGLYEQYV.

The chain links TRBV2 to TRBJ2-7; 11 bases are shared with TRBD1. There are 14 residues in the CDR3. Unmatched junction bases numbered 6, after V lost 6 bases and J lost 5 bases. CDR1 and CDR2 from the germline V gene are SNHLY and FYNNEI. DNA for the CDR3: TGTGCCAGCAGGGGGACAGGGGGGAGAAACGAGCAGTACGTC. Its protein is CASRGTGGRNEQYV.

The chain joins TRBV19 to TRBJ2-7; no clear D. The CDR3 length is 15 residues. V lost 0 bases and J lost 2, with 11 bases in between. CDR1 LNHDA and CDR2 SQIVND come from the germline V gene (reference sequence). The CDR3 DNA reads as TGTGCCAGTAGTATAGATCGGCGATCAACCTACGAGCAGTACGTC. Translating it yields CASSIDRRSTYEQYV.

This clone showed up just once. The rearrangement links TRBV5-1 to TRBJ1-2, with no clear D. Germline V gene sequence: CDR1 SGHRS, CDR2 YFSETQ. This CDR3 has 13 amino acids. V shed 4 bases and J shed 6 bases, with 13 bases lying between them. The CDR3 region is CASSIGPSDGYTF. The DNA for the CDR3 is TGCGCCAGCAGCATAGGGCCATCAGATGGCTACACCTTC. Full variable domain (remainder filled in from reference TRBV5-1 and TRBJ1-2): KAGVTQTPRYLIKTRGQQVTLSCSPISGHRSVSWYQQTPGQGLQFLFEYFSETQRNKGNFPGRFSGRQFSNSRSEMNVSTLELGDSALYLCASSIGPSDGYTFGSGTRLTVV.

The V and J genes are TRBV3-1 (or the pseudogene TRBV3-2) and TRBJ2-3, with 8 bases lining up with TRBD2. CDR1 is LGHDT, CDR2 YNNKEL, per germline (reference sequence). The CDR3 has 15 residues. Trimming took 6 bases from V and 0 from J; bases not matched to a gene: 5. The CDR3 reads CASRRTGGSTDTQYF. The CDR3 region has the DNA TGTGCCAGCAGAAGAACGGGGGGGAGCACAGATACGCAGTATTTT.

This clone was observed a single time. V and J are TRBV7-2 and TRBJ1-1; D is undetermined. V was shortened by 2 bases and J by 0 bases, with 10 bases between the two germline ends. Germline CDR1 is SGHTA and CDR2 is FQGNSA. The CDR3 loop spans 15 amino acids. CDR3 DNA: TGTGCCAGCAGCTTACAGGTTGGCATGAACACTGAAGCTTTCTTT. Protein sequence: CASSLQVGMNTEAFF.

The CDR3 nucleotides read TGTGCCAGCAGTGACCGGGACAGGGAGACCCAGTACTTC. As protein: CASSDRDRETQYF. The chain couples TRBV6-1 to TRBJ2-5; 8 bases match TRBD1. The CDR3 consists of 13 residues. V was clipped by 3 bases and J by 5 bases; unmatched bases: 2. The germline V gene has CDR1 MNHNS and CDR2 SASEGT.

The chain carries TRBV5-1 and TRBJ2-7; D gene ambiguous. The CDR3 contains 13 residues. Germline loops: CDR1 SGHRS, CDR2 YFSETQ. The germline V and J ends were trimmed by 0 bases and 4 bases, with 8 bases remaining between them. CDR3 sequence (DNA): TGCGCCAGCAGCTTGGTCAGTGGGTACGAGCAGTACGTC. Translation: CASSLVSGYEQYV.

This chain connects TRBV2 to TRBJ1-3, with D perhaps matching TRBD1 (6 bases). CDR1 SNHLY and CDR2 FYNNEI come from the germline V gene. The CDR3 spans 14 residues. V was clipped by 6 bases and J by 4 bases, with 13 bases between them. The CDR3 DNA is TGTGCCAGCAGGATGGACAGTAACGGAAACACCATATATTTT. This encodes CASRMDSNGNTIYF.

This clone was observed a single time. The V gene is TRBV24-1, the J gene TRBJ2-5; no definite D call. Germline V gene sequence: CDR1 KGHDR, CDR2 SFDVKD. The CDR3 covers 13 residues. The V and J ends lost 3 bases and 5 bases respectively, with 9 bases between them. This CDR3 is CATSDGPRETQYF. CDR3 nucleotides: TGTGCCACCAGTGATGGGCCACGGGAGACCCAGTACTTC.

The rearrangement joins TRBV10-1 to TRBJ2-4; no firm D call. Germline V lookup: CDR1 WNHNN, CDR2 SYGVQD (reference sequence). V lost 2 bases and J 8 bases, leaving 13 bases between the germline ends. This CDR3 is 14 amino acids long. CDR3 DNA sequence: TGCGCCAGCAGTGAGAAAGGGCATAGGGACATTCAGTACTTC. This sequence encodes CASSEKGHRDIQYF.

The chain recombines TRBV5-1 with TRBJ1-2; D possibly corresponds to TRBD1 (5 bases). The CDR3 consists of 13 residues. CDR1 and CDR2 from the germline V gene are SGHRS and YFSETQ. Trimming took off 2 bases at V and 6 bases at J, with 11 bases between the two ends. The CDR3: CASSLIGADGYTF. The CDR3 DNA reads TGCGCCAGCAGCTTAATAGGGGCGGATGGCTACACCTTC.

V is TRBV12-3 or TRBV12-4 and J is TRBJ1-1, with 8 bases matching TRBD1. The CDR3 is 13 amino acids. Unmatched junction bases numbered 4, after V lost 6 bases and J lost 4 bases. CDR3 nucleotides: TGTGCCAGCAGCTCTACAGGGGGCACTGAAGCTTTCTTT. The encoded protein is CASSSTGGTEAFF.

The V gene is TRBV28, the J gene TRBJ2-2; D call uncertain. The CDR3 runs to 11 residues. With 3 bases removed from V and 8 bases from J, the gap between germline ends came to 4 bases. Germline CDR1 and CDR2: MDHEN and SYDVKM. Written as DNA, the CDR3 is TGTGCCAGCAGTTTCATTGGGGAGCTGTTTTTT. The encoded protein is CASSFIGELFF.

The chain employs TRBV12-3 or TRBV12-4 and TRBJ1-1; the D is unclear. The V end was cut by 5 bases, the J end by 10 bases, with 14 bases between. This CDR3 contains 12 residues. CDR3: CASSLPTLVAFF. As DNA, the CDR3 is TGTGCCAGCAGTCTTCCGACTTTGGTAGCTTTCTTT.

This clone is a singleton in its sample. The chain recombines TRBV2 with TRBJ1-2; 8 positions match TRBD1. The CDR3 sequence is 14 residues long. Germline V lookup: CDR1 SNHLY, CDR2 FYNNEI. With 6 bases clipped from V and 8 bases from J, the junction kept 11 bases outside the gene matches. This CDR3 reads CASSSDRAATGYTF. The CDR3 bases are TGTGCCAGCAGCTCGGACAGGGCAGCTACCGGCTACACCTTC.